Below, one T cell receptor (beta chain) is given with its context. Its specificity is not known. This sample stems from a study of cytomegalovirus exposure and HLA in healthy donors. For the study at large: Earlier work reported around 110 million unique TCR beta sequences from some 180 million T cells. Study observations and caveats: The authors enumerated over 150 TCR beta chains as linked to cytomegalovirus. When presence/absence was analysed, sequencing depth was taken to be roughly uniform across donors.

V shed 3 bases, J shed 4 bases, and the junction held 11 bases outside the gene matches. The CDR3 is 16 amino acids. CDR1 and CDR2 (germline): SNHLY, FYNNEI. PCR used 60 Vbeta primers and 13 Jbeta primers. TCRdb keeps only in-frame clones here, not all; method: immunoSEQ multiplex PCR. The sample includes 120,000 or so clones, around 85% of them seen just once. The V gene is TRBV2, the J gene TRBJ2-5, with 7 bases fitting TRBD2. The sample consisted of PBMCs. The receptor was derived from a man between 18 and 35 years old in good health and CMV-seropositive. DNA of the CDR3: TGTGCCAGCAGTGACGGGAGGAATAGGGGAGGAGAGACCCAGTACTTC. This sequence encodes CASSDGRNRGGETQYF.